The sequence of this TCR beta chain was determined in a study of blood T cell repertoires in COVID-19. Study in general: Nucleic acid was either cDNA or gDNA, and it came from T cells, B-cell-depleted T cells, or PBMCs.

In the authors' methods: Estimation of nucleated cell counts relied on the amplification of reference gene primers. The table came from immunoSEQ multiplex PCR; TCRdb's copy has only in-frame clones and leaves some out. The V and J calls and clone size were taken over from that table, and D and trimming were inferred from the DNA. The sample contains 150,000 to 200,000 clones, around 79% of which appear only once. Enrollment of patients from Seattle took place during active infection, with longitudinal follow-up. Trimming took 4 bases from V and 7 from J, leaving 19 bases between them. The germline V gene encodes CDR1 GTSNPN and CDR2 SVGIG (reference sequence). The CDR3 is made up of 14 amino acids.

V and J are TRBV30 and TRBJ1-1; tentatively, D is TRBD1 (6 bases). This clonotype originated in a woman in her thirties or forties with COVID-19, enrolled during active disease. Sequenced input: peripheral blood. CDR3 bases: TGTGCCTGGAATAGGGGGGGAGTTCTTAGTGAAGCTTTCTTT. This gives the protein CAWNRGGVLSEAFF. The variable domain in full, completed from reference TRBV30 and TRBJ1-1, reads SQTIHQWPATLVQPVGSPLSLECTVEGTSNPNLYWYRQAAGRGLQLLFYSVGIGQISSEVPQNLSASRPQDRQFILSSKKLLLSDSGFYLCAWNRGGVLSEAFFGQGTRLTVV.